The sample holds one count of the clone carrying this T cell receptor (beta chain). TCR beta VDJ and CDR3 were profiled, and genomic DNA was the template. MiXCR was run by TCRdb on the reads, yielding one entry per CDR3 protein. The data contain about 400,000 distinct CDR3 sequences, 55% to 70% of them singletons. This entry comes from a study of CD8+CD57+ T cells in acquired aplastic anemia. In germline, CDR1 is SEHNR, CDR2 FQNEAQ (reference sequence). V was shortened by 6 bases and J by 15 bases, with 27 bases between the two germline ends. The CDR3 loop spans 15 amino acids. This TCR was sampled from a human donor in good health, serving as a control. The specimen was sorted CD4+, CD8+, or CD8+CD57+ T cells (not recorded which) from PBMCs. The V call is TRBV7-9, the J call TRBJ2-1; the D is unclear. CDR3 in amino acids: CASRSVTLDCYKLFF. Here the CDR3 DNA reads TGTGCCAGCAGGTCCGTGACGTTGGATTGCTATAAGCTGTTCTTC.